Each of the 18 T cell receptor beta chains below was sequenced from the same sample in a study of blood T cell repertoires in COVID-19. The data were produced by immunoSEQ multiplex PCR, yet TCRdb's version contains in-frame clones alone and is incomplete. This table holds over 90,000 clones, roughly 87% found once. What was sequenced was peripheral blood. These receptors came from a man in his fifties with active COVID-19.

The V and J genes are TRBV19 and TRBJ2-7, with D maybe TRBD2 (5 bases). The CDR3 is 12 amino acids. The germline gives CDR1 LNHDA, CDR2 SQIVND (reference sequence). Between the trimmed V and J ends, which lost 6 bases and 8 bases, there was a span of 14 bases. The CDR3 is CASSSEEVKQYF. The CDR3 coding sequence is TGTGCCAGTAGCTCGGAGGAGGTAAAGCAGTACTTC. The whole variable domain, filled in from reference TRBV19 and TRBJ2-7, reads DGGITQSPKYLFRKEGQNVTLSCEQNLNHDAMYWYRQDPGQGLRLIYYSQIVNDFQKGDIAEGYSVSREKKESFPLTVTSAQKNPTAFYLCASSSEEVKQYFGPGTRLTVT.

This chain joins TRBV19 and TRBJ1-5; D is unclear. The CDR3 is made up of 15 amino acids. CDR1 and CDR2 (germline): LNHDA, SQIVND (reference sequence). V gave up 1 base and J gave up 0 bases, with 7 bases separating them. The CDR3 DNA is TGTGCCAGTAGTATAGTAGACTATAGCAATCAGCCCCAGCATTTT. Amino acid sequence: CASSIVDYSNQPQHF.

The V and J genes are TRBV5-4 and TRBJ1-1; D gene uncertain. The CDR3 extends over 14 amino acids. V lost 4 bases to trimming and J lost 5 bases, with 15 bases between them. In germline, CDR1 is SGHNT, CDR2 YYREEE (reference sequence). The CDR3 coding sequence is TGTGCCAGCAGCGCCAGCGACTCTAGGACTGAAGCTTTCTTT. This encodes CASSASDSRTEAFF.

The chain couples TRBV7-2 to TRBJ2-3; the match to TRBD1 covers 10 bases. Germline CDR1 and CDR2: SGHTA and FQGNSA. This CDR3 has 15 amino acids. V gave up 3 bases and J gave up 3 bases; unmatched junction bases: 3. The CDR3 coding sequence is TGTGCCAGCAGCTTTTGGACAGGGGGAACAGATACGCAGTATTTT. As protein: CASSFWTGGTDTQYF.

J is TRBJ1-4 and V is TRBV4-2; 8 bases line up with TRBD1. CDR1 is LGHNA and CDR2 is YNFKEQ in the germline V gene. Trimming at V came to 7 bases and at J to 5 bases, leaving 18 bases not matched to a gene. CDR3 length: 18 amino acids. The CDR3 DNA reads TGTGCCAGCAAAGAGCCTCAGGCGATCGGGACAGGCAATGAAAAACTGTTTTTT. Amino acid sequence: CASKEPQAIGTGNEKLFF.

This sequence joins TRBV6-5 and TRBJ1-1; D ambiguous. The CDR3 has 13 amino acids. Germline-derived CDR1 and CDR2 are MNHEY and SVGAGI. Trimming stripped 6 bases from V and 0 bases from J, with 8 bases between. The DNA of the CDR3 is TGTGCCAGCAGGCTCGGGATGAACACTGAAGCTTTCTTT. Protein sequence: CASRLGMNTEAFF.

This clone has a single count. The genes are TRBV5-1 and TRBJ2-3; 7 nucleotides line up with TRBD1. V lost 4 bases, J lost 0 bases, and 8 bases stayed unmatched. The germline gives CDR1 SGHRS, CDR2 YFSETQ. The CDR3 spans 16 residues. The CDR3: CASSLWTGPSTDTQYF. Written as DNA, the CDR3 is TGCGCCAGCAGCCTATGGACAGGACCTAGCACAGATACGCAGTATTTT.

The chain uses TRBV5-6 and TRBJ1-1, with TRBD1 as a possible D gene (5 bases). Germline V gives CDR1 SGHDT, CDR2 YYEEEE. The V end lost 0 bases, the J end lost 1 base, and 7 bases lay between the germline ends. The CDR3 extends over 14 amino acids. In DNA, the CDR3 is TGTGCCAGCAGCTTGGACAGGAGGAACACTGAAGCTTTCTTT. Its protein product is CASSLDRRNTEAFF.

This clone was found once. The chain carries TRBV7-8 and TRBJ1-5; D ambiguous. Trimming took 1 base from V and 7 from J, leaving 11 bases between them. Germline V gene sequence: CDR1 SGHVS, CDR2 FQNEAQ. The CDR3 runs 14 residues. The CDR3 loop reads CASSLVEAGQPQHF. The CDR3, as DNA: TGTGCCAGCAGCTTAGTGGAGGCGGGGCAGCCCCAGCATTTT.

The chain recombines TRBV14 with TRBJ2-1, with D tentatively TRBD1 (6 bases). In germline, CDR1 is SGHDN, CDR2 FVKESK. V dropped 1 base and J dropped 6 bases, with 13 bases sitting between them. The CDR3 is made up of 15 amino acids. This CDR3 is CASSQVMGAPNEQFF. As DNA, the CDR3 is TGTGCCAGCAGCCAAGTGATGGGGGCCCCCAATGAGCAGTTCTTC.

This sequence joins TRBV11-1 and TRBJ2-7; perhaps TRBD1 as D (6 bases). Per the germline V gene, CDR1 is SGHAT and CDR2 is FQDESV (reference sequence). Trimming cost V 5 bases and J 0 bases, with 8 bases left between them. The CDR3 sequence is 13 residues long. CDR3 loop: CASSQTGSYEQYF. CDR3 DNA sequence: TGTGCCAGCAGCCAGACAGGCTCCTACGAGCAGTACTTC.

CDR3 amino acids: CASSPWDRGNTEAFF. CDR3 DNA sequence: TGTGCCAGCTCACCTTGGGACAGGGGGAACACTGAAGCTTTCTTT. This sequence joins TRBV18 and TRBJ1-1, with 10 bases matching TRBD1. The V and J ends lost 3 bases and 1 base, in that order; junction bases with no gene match: 2. The germline V gene encodes CDR1 KGHSH and CDR2 LQKENI. The CDR3 has 15 residues.

The chain couples TRBV18 to TRBJ2-7, with D unresolved. The germline gives CDR1 KGHSH, CDR2 LQKENI. The V gene lost 4 bases and the J gene lost 5 bases, with 9 bases spanning the gap. The CDR3 covers 12 residues. The CDR3 here is CASSHGSNEQYF. CDR3 DNA sequence: TGTGCCAGCTCACACGGGTCCAACGAGCAGTACTTC.

This sequence joins TRBV11-2 and TRBJ1-4, with 7 bases aligning to TRBD1. Germline V lookup: CDR1 SGHAT, CDR2 FQNNGV. The CDR3 length is 15 residues. J gave up 8 bases and V 5 bases, and 11 bases lay outside the gene matches. For the CDR3, the DNA is TGTGCCAGCAGCCGCCGGACGGGACAGACCGAAAAACTGTTTTTT. Amino acid sequence: CASSRRTGQTEKLFF.

The rearrangement joins TRBV18 to TRBJ1-3; 7 bases agree with TRBD1. CDR1 and CDR2 (germline): KGHSH, LQKENI. The CDR3 is made up of 17 amino acids. V shed 3 bases, J shed 4 bases, and the junction held 12 bases outside the gene matches. The CDR3 DNA sequence: TGTGCCAGCTCACCCGCTGGGACAGCGCGCCGCGGAAACACCATATATTTT. This sequence encodes CASSPAGTARRGNTIYF.

The CDR3 bases are TGTGCCAGCACCTCCCCCGGAGATACGCAGTATTTT. Protein: CASTSPGDTQYF. The chain combines TRBV9 with TRBJ2-3, with no clear D. This CDR3 region has 12 residues. The V end lost 6 bases, the J end lost 5 bases, and 10 bases lay between the germline ends. Germline CDR1 SGDLS, CDR2 YYNGEE.

V gene TRBV10-3 combines with J gene TRBJ2-7, with 7 bases aligning to TRBD1. The CDR3 sequence is 11 residues long. V shed 0 bases and J 13 bases; nucleotides not matched to a gene: 3. The germline V gene encodes CDR1 ENHRY and CDR2 SYGVKD. CDR3 coding DNA: TGTGCCATCAGTGAGTCCGGACAGGCTTACTTC. This translates into CAISESGQAYF.

The rearrangement links TRBV6-5 to TRBJ1-2, with 9 positions matching TRBD1. The CDR3 length is 14 residues. V shed 6 bases, J shed 6 bases, and the junction held 8 bases outside the gene matches. CDR1 is MNHEY and CDR2 is SVGAGI in the germline V gene. The CDR3 sequence is CASSRDRVQDGYTF. CDR3 nucleotides: TGTGCCAGCAGCCGGGACAGGGTCCAGGATGGCTACACCTTC.